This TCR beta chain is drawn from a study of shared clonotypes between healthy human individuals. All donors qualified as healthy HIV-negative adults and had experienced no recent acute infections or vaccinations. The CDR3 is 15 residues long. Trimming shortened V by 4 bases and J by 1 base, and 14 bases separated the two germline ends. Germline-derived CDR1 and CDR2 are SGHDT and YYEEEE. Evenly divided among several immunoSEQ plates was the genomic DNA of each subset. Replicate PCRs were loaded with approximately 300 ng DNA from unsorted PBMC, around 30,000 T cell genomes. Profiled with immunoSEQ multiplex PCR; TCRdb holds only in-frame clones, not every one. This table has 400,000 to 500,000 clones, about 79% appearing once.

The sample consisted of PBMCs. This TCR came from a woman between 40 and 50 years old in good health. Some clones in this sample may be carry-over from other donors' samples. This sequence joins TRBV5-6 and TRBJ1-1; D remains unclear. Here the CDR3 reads CASSPLWRANTEAFF. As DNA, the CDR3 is TGTGCCAGCAGCCCTCTCTGGCGGGCGAACACTGAAGCTTTCTTT.